Below are 7 T cell receptor beta chains sequenced from a single sample in a study of T cells expressing NK-cell markers. Following a re-call of the 5' RACE reads, TCRdb has one entry per CDR3 protein and lacks DNA. This sample's table has approximately 460,000 distinct CDR3 sequences. Sequenced sample: blood T cells: a sorted CD56 or NKG2C T cell subset, CD4+ or CD8+ T cells, or bulk PBMC T cells (not recorded which). All receptors derive from a woman between 18 and 69 years old in good health.

The rearrangement links TRBV7-2 to TRBJ1-5. The CDR3 covers 14 residues. Per the germline V gene, CDR1 is SGHTA and CDR2 is FQGNSA. Here the CDR3 reads CASSLQYSNQPQHF.

The chain is built from TRBV4-2 and TRBJ2-1; with no DNA, the TCRdb D assignment of TRBD2 cannot be verified. The CDR3 sequence is 15 residues long. CDR1 and CDR2 from the germline V gene are LGHNA and YNFKEQ. The CDR3 loop reads CASSQGGLEVVEQFF.

The gene calls are TRBV12-3 or TRBV12-4 and TRBJ2-1. The CDR3 runs to 15 residues. The CDR3 protein is CASSLAVHAYNEQFF.

J is TRBJ1-2 and V is TRBV7-8; with no DNA, the TCRdb D assignment of TRBD1 cannot be verified. CDR3 size: 13 residues. Germline V gives CDR1 SGHVS, CDR2 FQNEAQ. Here the CDR3 reads CASSDLRTGSYTF.

The rearrangement links TRBV5-1 to TRBJ2-2; the TCRdb call, TRBD2, lacks DNA for checking. In germline, CDR1 is SGHRS, CDR2 YFSETQ. This CDR3 region has 14 residues. The CDR3 here is CASSLLTSGGELFF.

The chain employs TRBV5-4 and TRBJ1-6; the D gene TCRdb calls, TRBD1, cannot be checked with no DNA. The CDR3 is 13 residues long. Germline V lookup: CDR1 SGHNT, CDR2 YYREEE (reference sequence). The CDR3 is CASSSGQALHLHF.

The chain employs TRBV4-2 and TRBJ2-1; TCRdb gives TRBD2 as the D gene, but with no DNA this cannot be confirmed. The CDR3 is 16 residues long. The germline V gene encodes CDR1 LGHNA and CDR2 YNFKEQ. CDR3 in amino acids: CASSQEGRGSYNEQFF.